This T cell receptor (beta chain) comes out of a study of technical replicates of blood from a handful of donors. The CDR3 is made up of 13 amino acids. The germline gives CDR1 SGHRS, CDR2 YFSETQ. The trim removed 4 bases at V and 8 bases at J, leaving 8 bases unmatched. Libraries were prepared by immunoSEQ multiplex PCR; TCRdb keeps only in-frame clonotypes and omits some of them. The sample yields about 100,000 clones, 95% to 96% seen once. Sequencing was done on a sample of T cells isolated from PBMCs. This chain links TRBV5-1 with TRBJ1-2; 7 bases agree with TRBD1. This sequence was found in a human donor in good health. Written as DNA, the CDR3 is TGCGCCAGCAGCCCGACAGGGACAGACGGCTACACCTTC. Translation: CASSPTGTDGYTF.